One and the same sample provided the 9 T cell receptor beta chains below, sequenced in a study of OX40 agonist ivuxolimab in advanced cancers. The repertoire was sequenced with immunoSEQ multiplex PCR; TCRdb's copy has only in-frame clones and lacks some. The data show tens of thousands of clones, more than 85% seen once. Source: CD4+ or CD8+ T cells sorted from blood, taken in a trial of the OX40 agonist ivuxolimab. The receptors stem from an adult with an advanced solid tumor such as melanoma, head and neck, liver or kidney cancer.

This rearrangement joins TRBV4-2 to TRBJ2-5; 14 bases align to TRBD2. Germline CDR1 reads LGHNA; CDR2 reads YNFKEQ. This CDR3 has 20 amino acids. V gave up 4 bases and J gave up 5 bases; unmatched junction bases: 18. CDR3 sequence reads: CASSPGALGRLAGGRETQYF. Written as DNA, the CDR3 is TGTGCCAGCAGCCCAGGGGCTCTGGGGAGACTAGCGGGAGGGCGGGAGACCCAGTACTTC.

The chain has TRBV5-1 and TRBJ2-5, with D perhaps matching TRBD1 or TRBD2 (5 bases each). Germline V lookup: CDR1 SGHRS, CDR2 YFSETQ. CDR3 length: 16 amino acids. Trimming took off 1 base at V and 3 bases at J, with 16 bases between the two ends. The CDR3: CASSLLRGGFEETQYF. DNA for the CDR3: TGCGCCAGCAGCTTGCTCCGGGGCGGGTTTGAAGAGACCCAGTACTTC.

V usage is TRBV2 and J usage is TRBJ1-3; D is unresolved. CDR1 is SNHLY, CDR2 FYNNEI, per germline. CDR3 length equals 12 residues. V was trimmed by 8 bases and J by 0 bases, leaving 5 bases between them. The CDR3 coding sequence is TGTGCCAGCGCGAGCTCTGGAAACACCATATATTTT. Translated: CASASSGNTIYF.

The CDR3 bases are TGTGCCAGCAGCAAAGTGGTAGGTAACAGGGGCCTGAGCTCTGGAAACACCATATATTTT. It encodes CASSKVVGNRGLSSGNTIYF. The rearrangement joins TRBV21-1 to TRBJ1-3; TRBD1 was called by the table and not checked on the DNA. TRBV21-1 is a pseudogene locus. The CDR3 has 20 residues.

The rearrangement uses TRBV2 and TRBJ2-3, with D perhaps matching TRBD2 (5 bases). CDR3 length: 16 residues. Trimming removed 1 base from V and 0 bases from J, with 11 bases in between. Germline values: CDR1 SNHLY, CDR2 FYNNEI. In DNA, the CDR3 is TGTGCCAGCAGTGAAGAAGTAGCGACTAGCACAGATACGCAGTATTTT. It encodes CASSEEVATSTDTQYF.

The rearrangement joins TRBV5-1 to TRBJ2-7; TRBD1 aligns across 9 bases. Germline lookup yields CDR1 SGHRS and CDR2 YFSETQ. The CDR3 extends over 15 amino acids. The V gene end was trimmed by 6 bases and the J gene end by 2 bases; junction bases not matched to a gene: 9. The CDR3 protein is CASNQGTGIAYEQYF. CDR3 nucleotides: TGCGCCAGCAACCAAGGGACAGGGATAGCCTACGAGCAGTACTTC.

The gene calls are TRBV6-1 and TRBJ1-2; D not resolved. The CDR3 contains 11 residues. The ends were cut back, 4 bases at V and 7 bases at J, with 7 bases in the middle. Germline V gene lookup returns CDR1 MNHNS and CDR2 SASEGT. The CDR3 bases are TGTGCCAGCAGTGTTGCTTTTGGCTACACCTTC. Translation gives CASSVAFGYTF.

The chain combines TRBV19 with TRBJ1-1; perhaps TRBD1 as D (5 bases). From germline, CDR1 is LNHDA and CDR2 SQIVND (reference sequence). The CDR3 loop spans 13 amino acids. Between the trimmed V and J ends, which lost 7 bases and 0 bases, there was a span of 9 bases. CDR3: CASTQGLNTEAFF. The CDR3 nucleotides read TGTGCCAGTACGCAGGGACTGAACACTGAAGCTTTCTTT. Using reference TRBV19 and TRBJ1-1 for the parts outside the CDR3, the full variable domain is DGGITQSPKYLFRKEGQNVTLSCEQNLNHDAMYWYRQDPGQGLRLIYYSQIVNDFQKGDIAEGYSVSREKKESFPLTVTSAQKNPTAFYLCASTQGLNTEAFFGQGTRLTVV.

This clone appeared once. The chain combines TRBV7-2 with TRBJ2-7, with a weak D call TRBD1 (6 bases). Looked up from germline, CDR1 is SGHTA and CDR2 is FQGNSA. This CDR3 region has 13 residues. Trimming took 5 bases from V and 3 from J, leaving 11 bases between them. CDR3 residues: CASSLGTFYEQYF. DNA of the CDR3: TGTGCCAGCAGCCTCGGGACATTCTACGAGCAGTACTTC.